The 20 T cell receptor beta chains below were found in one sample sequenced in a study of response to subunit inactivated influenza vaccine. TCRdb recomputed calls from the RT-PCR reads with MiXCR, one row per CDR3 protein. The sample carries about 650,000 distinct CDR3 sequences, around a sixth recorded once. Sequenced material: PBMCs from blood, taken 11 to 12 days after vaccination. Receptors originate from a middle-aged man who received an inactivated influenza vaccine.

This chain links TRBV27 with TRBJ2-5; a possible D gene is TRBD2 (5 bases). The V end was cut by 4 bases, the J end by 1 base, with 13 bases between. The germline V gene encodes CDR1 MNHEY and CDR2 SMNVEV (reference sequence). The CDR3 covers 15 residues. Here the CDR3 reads CASSWTPRGQETQYF. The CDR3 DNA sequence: TGTGCCAGCAGTTGGACCCCCCGGGGCCAAGAGACCCAGTACTTC.

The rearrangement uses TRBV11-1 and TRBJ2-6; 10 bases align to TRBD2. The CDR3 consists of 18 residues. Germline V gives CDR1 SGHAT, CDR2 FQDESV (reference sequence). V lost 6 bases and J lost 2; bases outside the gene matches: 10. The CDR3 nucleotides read TGTGCCAGCAGGTACTCCCGGAGCGGGGGGGCTGGGGCCAACGTCCTGACTTTC. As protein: CASRYSRSGGAGANVLTF.

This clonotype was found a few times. The chain's CDR3 is CASSQEAAAIHNSPLHF. The CDR3 DNA follows: TGTGCCAGCAGCCAAGAAGCGGCAGCCATACACAATTCACCCCTCCACTTT. The genes are TRBV4-2 and TRBJ1-6; D uncertain. V was pared by 0 bases and J by 7 bases, with 16 bases between. This CDR3 region has 17 residues. CDR1 and CDR2 (germline): LGHNA, YNFKEQ.

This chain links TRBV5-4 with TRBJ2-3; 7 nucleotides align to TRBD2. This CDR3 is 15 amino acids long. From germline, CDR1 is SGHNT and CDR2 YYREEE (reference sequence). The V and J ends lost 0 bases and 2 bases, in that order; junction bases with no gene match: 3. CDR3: CASSLASGYTDTQYF. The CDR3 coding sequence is TGTGCCAGCAGCTTGGCTAGCGGTTACACAGATACGCAGTATTTT.

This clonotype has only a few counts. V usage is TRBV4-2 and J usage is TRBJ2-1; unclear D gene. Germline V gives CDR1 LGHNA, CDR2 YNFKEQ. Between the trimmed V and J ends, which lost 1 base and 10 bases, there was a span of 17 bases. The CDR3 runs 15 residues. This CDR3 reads CASSQVAGTQEEQFF. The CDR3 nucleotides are TGTGCCAGCAGCCAAGTGGCCGGTACGCAAGAGGAGCAGTTCTTC.

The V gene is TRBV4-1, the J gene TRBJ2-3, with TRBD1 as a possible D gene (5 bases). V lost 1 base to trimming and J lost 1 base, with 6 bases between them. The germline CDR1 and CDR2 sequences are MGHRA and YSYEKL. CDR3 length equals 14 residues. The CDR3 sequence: CASSQVRGTDTQYF. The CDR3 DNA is TGCGCCAGCAGCCAAGTCAGGGGCACAGATACGCAGTATTTT.

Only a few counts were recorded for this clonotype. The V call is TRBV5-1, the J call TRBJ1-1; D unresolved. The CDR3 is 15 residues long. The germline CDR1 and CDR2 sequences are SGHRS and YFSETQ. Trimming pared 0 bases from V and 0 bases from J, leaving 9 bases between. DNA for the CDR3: TGCGCCAGCAGCTTGGCCGGGATTATGAACACTGAAGCTTTCTTT. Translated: CASSLAGIMNTEAFF.

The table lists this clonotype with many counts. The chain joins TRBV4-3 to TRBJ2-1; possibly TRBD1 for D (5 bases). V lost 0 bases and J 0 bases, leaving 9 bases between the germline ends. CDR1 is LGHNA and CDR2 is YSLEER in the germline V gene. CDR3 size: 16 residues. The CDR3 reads CASSQERGSSYNEQFF. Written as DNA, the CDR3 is TGCGCCAGCAGCCAAGAAAGGGGCTCCTCCTACAATGAGCAGTTCTTC.

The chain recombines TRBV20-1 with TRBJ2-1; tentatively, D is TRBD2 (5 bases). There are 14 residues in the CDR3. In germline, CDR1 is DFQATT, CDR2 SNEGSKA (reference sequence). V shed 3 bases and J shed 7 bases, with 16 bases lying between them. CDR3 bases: TGCAGTGCTAGGGGGAGAGCGAGCAGGAATGAGCAGTTCTTC. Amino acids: CSARGRASRNEQFF.

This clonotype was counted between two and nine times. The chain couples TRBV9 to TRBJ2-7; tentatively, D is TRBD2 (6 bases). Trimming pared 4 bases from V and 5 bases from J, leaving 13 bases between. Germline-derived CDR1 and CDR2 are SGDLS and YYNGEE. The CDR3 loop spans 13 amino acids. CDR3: CASSPGTPDEQYF. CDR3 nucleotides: TGTGCCAGCAGCCCAGGGACTCCAGACGAGCAGTACTTC.

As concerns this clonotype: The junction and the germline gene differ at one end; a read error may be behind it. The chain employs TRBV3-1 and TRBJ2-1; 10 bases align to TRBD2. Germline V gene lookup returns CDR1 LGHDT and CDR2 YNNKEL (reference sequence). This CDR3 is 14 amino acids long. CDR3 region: CASSQGVSGRDALF. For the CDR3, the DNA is TGTGCCAGCAGCCAAGGCGTCAGCGGGAGGGACGCGCTCTTC.

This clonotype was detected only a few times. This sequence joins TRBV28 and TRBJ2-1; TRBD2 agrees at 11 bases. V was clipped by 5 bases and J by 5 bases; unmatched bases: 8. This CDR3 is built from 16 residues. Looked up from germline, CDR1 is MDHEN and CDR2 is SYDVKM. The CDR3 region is CASSTYGGLADNEQFF. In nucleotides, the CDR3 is TGTGCCAGCAGTACCTACGGGGGACTAGCGGACAATGAGCAGTTCTTC.

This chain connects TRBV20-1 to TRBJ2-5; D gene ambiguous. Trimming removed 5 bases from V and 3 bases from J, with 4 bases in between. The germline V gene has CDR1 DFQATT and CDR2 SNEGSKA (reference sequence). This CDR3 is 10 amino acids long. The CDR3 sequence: CSAFKETQYF. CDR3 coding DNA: TGCAGTGCTTTCAAAGAGACCCAGTACTTC.

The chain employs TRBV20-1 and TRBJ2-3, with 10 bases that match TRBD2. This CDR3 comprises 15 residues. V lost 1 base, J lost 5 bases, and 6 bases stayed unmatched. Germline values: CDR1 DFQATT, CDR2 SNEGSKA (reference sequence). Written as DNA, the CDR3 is TGCAGTGCTAGAGTCCTAGCGGGAGCAAAAGATACGCAGTATTTT. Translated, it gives CSARVLAGAKDTQYF.

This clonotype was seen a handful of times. CDR3 in DNA: TGTGCCACCAGCAGAGATCGTAGGACCAGGCAGTATTTT. Translation gives CATSRDRRTRQYF. J is TRBJ2-3 and V is TRBV15, with no clear D. Trimming pared 0 bases from V and 11 bases from J, leaving 12 bases between. The CDR3 has 13 amino acids. The germline V gene has CDR1 LNHNV and CDR2 YYDKDF (reference sequence).

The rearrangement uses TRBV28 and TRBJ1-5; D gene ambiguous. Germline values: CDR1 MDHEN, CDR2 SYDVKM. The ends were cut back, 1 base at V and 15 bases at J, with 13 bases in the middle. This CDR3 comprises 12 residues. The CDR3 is CASSLSWGPLHF. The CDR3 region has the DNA TGTGCCAGCAGTTTATCGTGGGGTCCATTGCATTTT.

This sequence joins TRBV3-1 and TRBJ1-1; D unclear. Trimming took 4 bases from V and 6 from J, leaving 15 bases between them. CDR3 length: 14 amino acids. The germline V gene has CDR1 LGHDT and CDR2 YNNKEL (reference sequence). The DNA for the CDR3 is TGTGCCAGCAGCCCCGGCAGGACTGTACCTGAAGCTTTCTTT. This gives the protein CASSPGRTVPEAFF. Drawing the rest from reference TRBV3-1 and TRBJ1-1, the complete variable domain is DTAVSQTPKYLVTQMGNDKSIKCEQNLGHDTMYWYKQDSKKFLKIMFSYNNKELIINETVPNRFSPKSPDKAHLNLHINSLELGDSAVYFCASSPGRTVPEAFFGQGTRLTVV.

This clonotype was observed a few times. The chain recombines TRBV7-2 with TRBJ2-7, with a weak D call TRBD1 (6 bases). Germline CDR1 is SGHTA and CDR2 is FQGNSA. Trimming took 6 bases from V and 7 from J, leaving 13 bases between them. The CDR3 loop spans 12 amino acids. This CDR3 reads CASSRDIEEQYF. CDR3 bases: TGTGCCAGCAGTAGGGACATAGAAGAGCAGTACTTC.

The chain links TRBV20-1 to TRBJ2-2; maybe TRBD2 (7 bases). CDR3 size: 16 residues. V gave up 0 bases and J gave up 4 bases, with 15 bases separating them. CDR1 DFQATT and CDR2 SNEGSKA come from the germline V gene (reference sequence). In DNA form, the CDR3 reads TGCAGTGCTAGAGATCGTGGGGGAGGGGGCACCGGGGAGCTGTTTTTT. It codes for CSARDRGGGGTGELFF.

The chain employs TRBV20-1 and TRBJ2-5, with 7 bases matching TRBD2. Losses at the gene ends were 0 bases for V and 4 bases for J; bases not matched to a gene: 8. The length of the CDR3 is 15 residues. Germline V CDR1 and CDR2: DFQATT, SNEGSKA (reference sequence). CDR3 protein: CSARDWLADTETQYF. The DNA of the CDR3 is TGCAGTGCTAGAGATTGGCTAGCGGATACAGAGACCCAGTACTTC.